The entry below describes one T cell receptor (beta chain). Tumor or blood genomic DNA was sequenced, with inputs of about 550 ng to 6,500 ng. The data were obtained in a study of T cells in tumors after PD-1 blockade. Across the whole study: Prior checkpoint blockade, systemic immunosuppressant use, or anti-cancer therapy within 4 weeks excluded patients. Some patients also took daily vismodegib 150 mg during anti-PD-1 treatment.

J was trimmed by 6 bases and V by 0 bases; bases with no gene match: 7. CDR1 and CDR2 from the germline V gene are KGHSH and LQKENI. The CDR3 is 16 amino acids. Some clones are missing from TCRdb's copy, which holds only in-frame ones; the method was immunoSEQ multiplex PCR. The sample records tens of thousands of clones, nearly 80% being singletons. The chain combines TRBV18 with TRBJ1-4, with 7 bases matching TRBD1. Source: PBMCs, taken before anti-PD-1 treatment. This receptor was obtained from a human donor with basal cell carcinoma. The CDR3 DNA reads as TGTGCCAGCTCACCACCGAGAAGGGGGCAGGATGAAAAACTGTTTTTT. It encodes CASSPPRRGQDEKLFF.